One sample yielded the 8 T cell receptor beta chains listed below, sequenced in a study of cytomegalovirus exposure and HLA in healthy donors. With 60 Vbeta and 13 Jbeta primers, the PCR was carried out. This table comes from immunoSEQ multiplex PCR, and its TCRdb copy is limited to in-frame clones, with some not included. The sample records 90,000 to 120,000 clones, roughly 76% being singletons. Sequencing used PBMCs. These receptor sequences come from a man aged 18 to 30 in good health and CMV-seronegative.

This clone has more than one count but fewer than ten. CDR3 DNA: TGCGCCAGCAGCTTGGATAGAACCGGGGAGCTGTTTTTT. It translates to CASSLDRTGELFF. The J gene is TRBJ2-2, the V gene TRBV5-1, with D unresolved. There are 13 residues in the CDR3. The germline V gene encodes CDR1 SGHRS and CDR2 YFSETQ. Trimming stripped 0 bases from V and 5 bases from J, with 5 bases between.

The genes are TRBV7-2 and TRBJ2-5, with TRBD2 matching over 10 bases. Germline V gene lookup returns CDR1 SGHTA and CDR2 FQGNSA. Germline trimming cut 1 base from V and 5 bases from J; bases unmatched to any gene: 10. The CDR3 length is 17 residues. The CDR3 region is CASSLVSSGGAEETQYF. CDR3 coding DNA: TGTGCCAGCAGCTTAGTGAGCAGCGGGGGGGCCGAGGAGACCCAGTACTTC. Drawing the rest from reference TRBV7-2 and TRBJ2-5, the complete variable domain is GAGVSQSPSNKVTEKGKDVELRCDPISGHTALYWYRQSLGQGLEFLIYFQGNSAPDKSGLPSDRFSAERTGGSVSTLTIQRTQQEDSAVYLCASSLVSSGGAEETQYFGPGTRLLVL.

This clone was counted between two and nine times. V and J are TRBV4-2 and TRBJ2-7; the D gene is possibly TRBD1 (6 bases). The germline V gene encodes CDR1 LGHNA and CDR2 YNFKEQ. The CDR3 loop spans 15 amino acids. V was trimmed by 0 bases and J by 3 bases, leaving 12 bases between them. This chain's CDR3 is CASSQEEGVVYEQYF. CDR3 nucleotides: TGTGCCAGCAGCCAAGAAGAGGGGGTCGTCTACGAGCAGTACTTC.

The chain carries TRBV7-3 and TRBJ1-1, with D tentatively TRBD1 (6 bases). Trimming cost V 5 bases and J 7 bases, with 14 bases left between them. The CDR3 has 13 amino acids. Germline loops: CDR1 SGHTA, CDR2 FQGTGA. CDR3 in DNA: TGTGCCAGCAGCGTTAAGGGGGGGTTTGAAGCTTTCTTT. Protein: CASSVKGGFEAFF.

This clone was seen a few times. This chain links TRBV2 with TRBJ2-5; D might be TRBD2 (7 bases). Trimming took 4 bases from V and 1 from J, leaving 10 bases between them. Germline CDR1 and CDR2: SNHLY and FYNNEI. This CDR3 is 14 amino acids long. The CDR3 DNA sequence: TGTGCCAGCAGTGGGCGGGGGCTCCAAGAGACCCAGTACTTC. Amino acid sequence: CASSGRGLQETQYF.

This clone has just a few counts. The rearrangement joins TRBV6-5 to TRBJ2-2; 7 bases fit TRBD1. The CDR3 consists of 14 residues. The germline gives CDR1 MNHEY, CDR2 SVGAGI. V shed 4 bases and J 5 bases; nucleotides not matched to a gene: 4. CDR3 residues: CASSLQGWTGELFF. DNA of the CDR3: TGTGCCAGCAGTTTACAGGGGTGGACCGGGGAGCTGTTTTTT.

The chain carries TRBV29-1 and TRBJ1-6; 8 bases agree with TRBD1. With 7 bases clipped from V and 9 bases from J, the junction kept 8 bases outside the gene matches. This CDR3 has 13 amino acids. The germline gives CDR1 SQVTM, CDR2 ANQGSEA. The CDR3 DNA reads TGCAGCGCCGCTCAGGGGGCCGGTTCACCCCTCCACTTT. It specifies CSAAQGAGSPLHF. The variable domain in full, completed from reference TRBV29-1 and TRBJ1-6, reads SAVISQKPSRDICQRGTSLTIQCQVDSQVTMMFWYRQQPGQSLTLIATANQGSEATYESGFVIDKFPISRPNLTFSTLTVSNMSPEDSSIYLCSAAQGAGSPLHFGNGTRLTVT.

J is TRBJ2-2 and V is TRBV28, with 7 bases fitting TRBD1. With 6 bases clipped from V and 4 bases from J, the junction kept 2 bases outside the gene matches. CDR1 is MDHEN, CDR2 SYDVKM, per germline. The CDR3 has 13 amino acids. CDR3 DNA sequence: TGTGCCAGCAGATACAGGGGCACCGGGGAGCTGTTTTTT. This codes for CASRYRGTGELFF.